The 11 T cell receptor beta chains given below trace back to one sample, sequenced in a study of blood T cell repertoires in COVID-19. This table comes from immunoSEQ multiplex PCR, and its TCRdb copy is limited to in-frame clones, with some not included. The sample contains roughly 87,000 clones, roughly 86% of which appear only once. The sample was peripheral blood. The source is a man over 45 with active COVID-19.

This chain connects TRBV18 to TRBJ1-2, with D possibly TRBD1 on 5 matching bases. Germline V gene lookup returns CDR1 KGHSH and CDR2 LQKENI. This CDR3 spans 13 amino acids. Trimming removed 5 bases at V and 6 bases at J, with 13 bases between. The DNA for the CDR3 is TGTGCCAGCTCAGCTGACAGAAGGGATGGCTACACCTTC. It codes for CASSADRRDGYTF.

This chain uses TRBV30 with TRBJ2-1, with a tentative D call TRBD2 (5 bases). Germline CDR1 reads GTSNPN; CDR2 reads SVGIG (reference sequence). The CDR3 spans 13 residues. V was pared by 4 bases and J by 4 bases, with 11 bases between. CDR3 sequence reads: CAWTPLAYNEQFF. DNA of the CDR3: TGTGCCTGGACTCCCCTAGCATACAATGAGCAGTTCTTC. The variable domain in full, with the rest retrieved from reference TRBV30 and TRBJ2-1, is SQTIHQWPATLVQPVGSPLSLECTVEGTSNPNLYWYRQAAGRGLQLLFYSVGIGQISSEVPQNLSASRPQDRQFILSSKKLLLSDSGFYLCAWTPLAYNEQFFGPGTRLTVL.

CDR3 amino acids: CASSSRRSTNEKLFF. The CDR3, as DNA: TGTGCCAGCAGTTCCCGCCGTTCGACAAATGAAAAACTGTTTTTT. The chain recombines TRBV28 with TRBJ1-4, with D unresolved. The CDR3 covers 15 residues. Trimming left V 4 bases short and J 5 bases short, with 14 bases between. Germline-derived CDR1 and CDR2 are MDHEN and SYDVKM.

The rearrangement links TRBV27 to TRBJ1-2; D unresolved. The V end lost 6 bases, the J end lost 4 bases, and 12 bases lay between the germline ends. This CDR3 has 13 amino acids. The germline gives CDR1 MNHEY, CDR2 SMNVEV (reference sequence). This CDR3 reads CASRPTDFYGYTF. The CDR3 nucleotides read TGTGCCAGCAGGCCCACCGACTTCTATGGCTACACCTTC.

The chain employs TRBV2 and TRBJ2-6; D is ambiguous. CDR1 is SNHLY and CDR2 is FYNNEI in the germline V gene. Trimming took off 5 bases at V and 5 bases at J, with 22 bases between the two ends. The CDR3 has 18 amino acids. The CDR3 here is CASSFCCYRYSRANVLTF. The CDR3 DNA reads TGTGCCAGCAGTTTTTGCTGTTACCGATACAGTCGGGCCAACGTCCTGACTTTC.

V usage is TRBV5-1 and J usage is TRBJ1-5, with D perhaps matching TRBD1 (6 bases). The length of the CDR3 is 15 residues. V lost 4 bases and J 4 bases, leaving 15 bases between the germline ends. Germline V gene sequence: CDR1 SGHRS, CDR2 YFSETQ. CDR3 sequence reads: CASSLAPGTNQPQHF. The CDR3 DNA reads TGCGCCAGCAGCCTGGCACCAGGGACAAATCAGCCCCAGCATTTT.

Comment on this clone: This CDR3 is also generated by other DNA sequences in the sample. The chain is built from TRBV6-5 and TRBJ1-2, with 11 bases lining up with TRBD1. Germline CDR1 and CDR2: MNHEY and SVGAGI. Trimming at V came to 0 bases and at J to 4 bases, leaving 4 bases not matched to a gene. This CDR3 has 16 amino acids. The CDR3 coding sequence is TGTGCCAGCAGTTACTCGCGGACAGGGGGCAGCTATGGCTACACCTTC. Amino acids: CASSYSRTGGSYGYTF.

CDR3 in DNA: TGTGCCAGCAGCGCGACGGAAACGGGACAGGGGGCCGACGAGCAGTACTTC. This codes for CASSATETGQGADEQYF. The V gene is TRBV7-9, the J gene TRBJ2-7, with 12 bases lining up with TRBD1. V shed 5 bases and J 5 bases; nucleotides not matched to a gene: 13. The CDR3 loop spans 17 amino acids. Germline values: CDR1 SEHNR, CDR2 FQNEAQ (reference sequence).

The chain links TRBV27 to TRBJ1-5; D call uncertain. V gave up 4 bases and J gave up 6 bases, with 16 bases separating them. From germline, CDR1 is MNHEY and CDR2 SMNVEV (reference sequence). This CDR3 contains 15 residues. The CDR3 DNA sequence: TGTGCCAGCAGTTATAAGGGAGGCGTCGGTCAGCCCCAGCATTTT. The encoded protein is CASSYKGGVGQPQHF.

The count of this clone is one. J is TRBJ2-1 and V is TRBV12-5; D not resolved. The CDR3 loop spans 12 amino acids. The germline V gene has CDR1 LGHNT and CDR2 FRNRAP. Trimming took 1 base from V and 8 from J, leaving 6 bases between them. Here the CDR3 DNA reads TGTGCTAGTGGTTTGGGGTCGGATGAGCAGTTCTTC. This gives the protein CASGLGSDEQFF.

This clone was recorded a few times. CDR3 in DNA: TGTGCCAGCAGCTTGATAACCCCCTCCCTGAGCGAGCAGTACTTC. Protein: CASSLITPSLSEQYF. The chain joins TRBV5-8 to TRBJ2-7, with D uncertain. This CDR3 has 15 residues. Trimming stripped 1 base from V and 6 bases from J, with 17 bases between. The germline V gene has CDR1 SGHTS and CDR2 YDEGEE.